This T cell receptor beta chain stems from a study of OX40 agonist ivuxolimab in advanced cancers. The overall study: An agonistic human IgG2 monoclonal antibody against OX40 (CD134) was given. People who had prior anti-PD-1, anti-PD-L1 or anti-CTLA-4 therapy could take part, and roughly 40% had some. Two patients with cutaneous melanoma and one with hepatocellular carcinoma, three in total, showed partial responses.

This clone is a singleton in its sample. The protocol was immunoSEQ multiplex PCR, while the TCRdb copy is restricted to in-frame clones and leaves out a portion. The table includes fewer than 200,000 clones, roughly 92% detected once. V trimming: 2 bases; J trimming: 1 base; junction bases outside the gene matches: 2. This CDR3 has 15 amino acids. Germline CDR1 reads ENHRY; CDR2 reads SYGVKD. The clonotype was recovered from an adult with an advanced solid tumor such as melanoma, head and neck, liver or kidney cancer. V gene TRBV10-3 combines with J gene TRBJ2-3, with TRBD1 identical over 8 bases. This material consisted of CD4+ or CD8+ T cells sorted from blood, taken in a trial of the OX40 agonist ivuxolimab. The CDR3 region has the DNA TGTGCCATCAGTGAGGGGGGACAGGGCACAGATACGCAGTATTTT. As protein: CAISEGGQGTDTQYF.